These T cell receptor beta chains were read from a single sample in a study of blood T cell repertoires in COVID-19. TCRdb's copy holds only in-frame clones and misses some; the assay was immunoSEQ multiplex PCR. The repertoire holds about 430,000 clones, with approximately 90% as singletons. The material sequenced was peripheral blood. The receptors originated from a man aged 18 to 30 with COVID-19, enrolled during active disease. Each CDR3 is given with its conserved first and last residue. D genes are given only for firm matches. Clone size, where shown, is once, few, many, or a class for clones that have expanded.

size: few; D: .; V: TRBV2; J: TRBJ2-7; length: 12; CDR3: CASSEQGHEQYF; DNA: TGTGCCAGCAGTGAACAGGGCCACGAGCAGTACTTC
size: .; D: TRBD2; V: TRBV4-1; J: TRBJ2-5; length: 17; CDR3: CASSQVTSGRYQETQYF; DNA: TGCGCCAGCAGCCAAGTGACTAGCGGGAGGTACCAAGAGACCCAGTACTTC
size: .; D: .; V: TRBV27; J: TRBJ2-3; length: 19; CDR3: CASSPYPREVRGRRDTQYF; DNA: TGTGCCAGCAGTCCATATCCCCGGGAGGTCAGGGGGCGTAGGGATACGCAGTATTTT
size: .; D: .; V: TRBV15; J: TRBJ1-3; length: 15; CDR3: CATSISGTAGNTIYF; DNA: TGTGCCACCAGCATATCAGGGACTGCTGGAAACACCATATATTTT
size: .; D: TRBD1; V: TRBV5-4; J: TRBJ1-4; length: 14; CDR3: CASSFSDRAGKLFF; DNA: TGTGCCAGCAGCTTTTCGGACAGGGCGGGAAAACTGTTTTTT
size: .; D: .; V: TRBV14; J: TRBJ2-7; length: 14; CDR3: CASSRSGRTYEQYF; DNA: TGTGCCAGCAGCCGGTCAGGGCGCACCTACGAGCAGTACTTC
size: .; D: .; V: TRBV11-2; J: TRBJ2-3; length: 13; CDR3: CASSLVSIDTQYF; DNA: TGTGCCAGCAGCTTAGTTTCTATAGATACGCAGTATTTT
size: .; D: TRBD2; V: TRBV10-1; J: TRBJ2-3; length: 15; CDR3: CASSSGNLITDTQYF; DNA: TGCGCCAGCAGTAGCGGGAACCTTATCACAGATACGCAGTATTTT
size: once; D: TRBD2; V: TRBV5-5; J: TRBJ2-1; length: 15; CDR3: CASSLEIAGDNEQFF; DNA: TGTGCCAGCAGCTTGGAGATAGCGGGGGACAATGAGCAGTTCTTC
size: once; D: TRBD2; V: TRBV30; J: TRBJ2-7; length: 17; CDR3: CAWSPSRTSGAGYEQYF; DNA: TGTGCCTGGAGTCCGTCCCGGACTAGCGGTGCGGGTTACGAGCAGTACTTC
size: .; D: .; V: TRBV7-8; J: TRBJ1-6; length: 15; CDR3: CASSLDRGWASPLHF; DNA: TGTGCCAGCAGCTTGGATCGGGGGTGGGCTTCACCCCTCCACTTT
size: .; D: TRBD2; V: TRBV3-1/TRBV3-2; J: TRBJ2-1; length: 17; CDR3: CASSWTSGTGFYNEQFF; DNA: TGTGCCAGCAGCTGGACTAGCGGGACAGGGTTCTACAATGAGCAGTTCTTC